The entry that follows covers one T cell receptor beta chain sequence. Trimming took 8 bases from V and 0 from J, leaving 13 bases between them. The germline V gene encodes CDR1 SGHVS and CDR2 FQNEAQ. CDR3 length: 15 amino acids. This entry comes from a study of blood T cell repertoires in COVID-19. Produced via immunoSEQ multiplex PCR; TCRdb's table is partial and in-frame only. Of about 140,000 clones listed, 76% are singletons. The receptor comes from a woman aged 80 or over with active or convalescent COVID-19. V gene TRBV7-8 combines with J gene TRBJ1-4; D call uncertain. Sequencing input: peripheral blood. The CDR3 sequence is CASRGGSATNEKLFF. The CDR3 DNA sequence: TGTGCCAGCCGAGGAGGGTCAGCAACTAATGAAAAACTGTTTTTT.